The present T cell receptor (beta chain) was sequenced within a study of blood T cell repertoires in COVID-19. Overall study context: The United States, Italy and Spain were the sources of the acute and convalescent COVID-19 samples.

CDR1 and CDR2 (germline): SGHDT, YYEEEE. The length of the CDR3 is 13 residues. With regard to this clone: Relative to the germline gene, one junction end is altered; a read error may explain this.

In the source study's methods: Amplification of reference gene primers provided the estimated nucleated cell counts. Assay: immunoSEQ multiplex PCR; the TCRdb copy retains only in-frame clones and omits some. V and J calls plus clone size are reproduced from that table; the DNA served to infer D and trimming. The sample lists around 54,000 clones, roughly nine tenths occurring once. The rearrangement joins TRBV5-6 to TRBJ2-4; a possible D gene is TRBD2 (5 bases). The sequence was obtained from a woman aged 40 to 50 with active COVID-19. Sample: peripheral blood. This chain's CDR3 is CASSADGTRVGRF. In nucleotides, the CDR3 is TGTGCCAGCAGCGCCGACGGAACTCGGGTAGGGAGATTC.